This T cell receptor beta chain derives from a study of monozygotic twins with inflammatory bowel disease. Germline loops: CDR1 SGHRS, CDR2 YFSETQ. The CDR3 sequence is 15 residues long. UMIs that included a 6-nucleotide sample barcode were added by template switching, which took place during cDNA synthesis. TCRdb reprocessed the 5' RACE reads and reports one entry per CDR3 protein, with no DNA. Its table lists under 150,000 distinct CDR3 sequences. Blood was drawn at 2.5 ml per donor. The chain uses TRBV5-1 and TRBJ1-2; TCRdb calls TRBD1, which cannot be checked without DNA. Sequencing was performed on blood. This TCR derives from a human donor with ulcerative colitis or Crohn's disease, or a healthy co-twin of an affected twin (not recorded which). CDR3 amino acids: CASSLGGRDNYGYTF.